The present T cell receptor beta chain was sequenced within a study of cytomegalovirus exposure and HLA in healthy donors. Points from the study as a whole: A later analysis found most CMV-associated TCR beta chains apparently HLA-restricted. There were over 150 TCR beta chains listed as cytomegalovirus-associated. Later genetic work tied a missense DCLRE1C variant to beta-chain V and J trimming.

In the case of this clone: The antigen is unknown.

The PCR employed 60 Vbeta primers together with 13 Jbeta primers. The table came from immunoSEQ multiplex PCR; TCRdb's copy has only in-frame clones and leaves some out. The sample has about 150,000 clones, roughly 80% seen once. CDR3 size: 17 residues. Germline trimming cut 8 bases from V and 3 bases from J; bases unmatched to any gene: 12. In germline, CDR1 is MNHEY, CDR2 SMNVEV (reference sequence). The sequence derives from a male donor in good health and CMV-seronegative. This sequence joins TRBV27 and TRBJ2-6; 8 bases match TRBD2. The sequenced sample was PBMCs. CDR3 in DNA: TGTGCCAGCTACGCGGGGGGCACTGTTCATGGGGCCAACGTCCTGACTTTC. Protein product: CASYAGGTVHGANVLTF.